This T cell receptor beta chain was profiled in a study of tumor-infiltrating lymphocytes in primary liver carcinoma (dated by TCRdb to 2017 to 2019). The study in broad terms: Between late 2015 and early 2016, about 5 patients in China with histopathologically diagnosed primary liver carcinoma had surgical resection. TCRbeta repertoire sequencing covered some 35 specimens from 5 patients: some 25 tumor regions, 5 adjacent noncancerous liver tissues and 5 peripheral blood samples. Hepatocellular carcinoma (four) or combined HCC and intrahepatic cholangiocarcinoma (one) was present in the five patients, who were three men and two women aged 30 to 69 years. Technical replicate repertoires showed high reproducibility, with mean shared-clone rates around 0.9 and correlation coefficients above 0.95. Roughly 3.5 to 7.5 million productive TCRbeta reads were obtained per sample, and no significant difference in read depth was found between tissue types. Across five regions of each liver tumor, along with adjacent normal tissue and blood, the study brought together TCRbeta repertoire sequencing, expression microarrays and whole-exome sequencing. The five patients had tumors of stage T1-T3 N0M0, with maximum diameters ranging from roughly 4.2 to 11 cm. Overall study outcomes, separate from this receptor: Only the TCR beta chain was sequenced, so true repertoire diversity is likely underestimated because unpaired alpha chains were not captured. Since the samples were bulk and unsorted, there was no way to compare CD4+ and CD8+ T cell repertoires. The study included only five patients, and the authors note findings should be validated in a larger study. The top 250 clones made up a significantly larger repertoire fraction in tumors than in blood (p = 0.039). Consistent with antigen-driven expansion, pairs of tumor regions showed higher repertoire overlap (mean about 36%) than either tumor-adjacent pairs (approximately 17%) or tumor-blood pairs (about 15%).

To note about this clonotype: Its specific antigen is unknown. Since a much larger clone is just one base distant, this may be a read error.

Taken from cysteine to phenylalanine, the CDR3 has 15 residues. The retained sequence is limited to the CDR3, 45 bases, with the frame set at the first base. As encoded in the germline V gene, CDR1 is MNHEY while CDR2 is SVGEGT. A constant-region primer and ProtoScript II reverse transcriptase were used to reverse-transcribe TCRbeta-specific cDNA from roughly 0.55 ug total RNA. Three nested multiplex PCR rounds, following a slightly modified ARM-PCR procedure, were used to build the TCRbeta libraries. Each of the first two PCR rounds ran for approximately 11 cycles using multiplex TRBV1-TRBV30 forward primers together with a Cbeta reverse primer. Sample barcodes and Illumina adapters were attached in a final 25-cycle PCR using Deep VentR polymerase. Amplicons of 200-500 bp were gel-purified with a QIAquick gel extraction kit before sequencing. TCRbeta amplicons were sequenced on an Illumina HiSeq 2500 with 250-bp paired-end reads. Under the source paper's analysis protocol: Trimmomatic v0.33 was used to quality-trim the reads, and FLASH v1.2.11 was used to merge paired reads so that full CDR3 sequences could be recovered. V, D and J germline segments were assigned to the rearranged TCRbeta sequences using MiGEC v1.2.1b. Clonotype statistics, along with Shannon-Wiener diversity indices, were calculated using VDJtools v1.0.0. Except for diversity analysis, only each sample's 250 most abundant clonotypes were used in subsequent analyses to reduce sampling bias. TCRdb reran the public reads through fastp at Q25 and MiXCR, keeping productive beta chains. CDR3 protein sequences are deduplicated, and each keeps its most common genes and DNA. It is TCRdb's table, rather than the study itself, that gives the V and J calls and clone size. Counted in this sample were around 210,000 distinct CDR3 sequences; almost 65% of them appeared once. In total, the top ten clones hold under 7.5% of the sample.

Blood RNA was extracted from unsorted whole blood with TRIzol reagent; germline DNA came from the DNeasy Blood & Tissue kit. Patients had chronic HBV infection and were treatment-naive at sampling. About 3.7 milliliters of peripheral blood were collected into K2EDTA tubes before surgery. The TCR originated in an older woman with primary liver carcinoma and hepatitis B virus infection. What was sequenced was peripheral blood. The receptor chain draws on TRBV6-2 or TRBV6-3 and TRBJ1-1; no D segment can be confidently identified. CDR3 reads: CVSTVTGRRNTEAFF. The nucleotides are TGTGTCAGCACCGTTACCGGCCGGCGGAACACTGAAGCTTTCTTT.